Presented here are 15 T cell receptor beta chains from one specimen sequenced in a study of persistence of HIV-infected CD4 T cells. The stimulus was lysate of CMV-infected fibroblasts, 10 ug/mL. CD40L-negative CD69-negative CD45RO-high memory CD4+ T cells were sorted as populations depleted of antigen-responding cells. The libraries were made with immunoSEQ version 4 in survey mode. Repertoires were generated with immunoSEQ multiplex PCR, while TCRdb's copy carries only in-frame clones and drops some. The data show 37,000 or so clones, with less than 90% seen just once and 1.5% to 2% held by the top ten. These receptors have no identified antigens. This material consisted of CD4+ T cells sorted from PBMCs after approximately 20-hour stimulation, taken from a patient who received antiretroviral therapy. The source of these receptors is an adult man with HIV who was CMV-seropositive.

The chain carries TRBV5-1 and TRBJ2-6; D remains unclear. Germline CDR1 SGHRS, CDR2 YFSETQ. CDR3 size: 14 residues. V was trimmed by 3 bases and J by 3 bases, leaving 7 bases between them. The CDR3 bases are TGCGCCAGCAGCTCCTTCGTTGGGGCCAACGTCCTGACTTTC. This translates into CASSSFVGANVLTF.

The genes are TRBV10-3 and TRBJ2-7; weak D call: TRBD1 (6 bases). The CDR3 sequence is 17 residues long. The V end lost 4 bases, the J end lost 0 bases, and 19 bases lay between the germline ends. CDR1 and CDR2 from the germline V gene are ENHRY and SYGVKD. This chain's CDR3 is CAISGESDRLSSYEQYF. DNA of the CDR3: TGTGCCATCAGTGGGGAATCGGACAGATTAAGCTCCTACGAGCAGTACTTC.

The chain couples TRBV29-1 to TRBJ2-3; D gene uncertain. The CDR3 sequence is 12 residues long. The germline V gene encodes CDR1 SQVTM and CDR2 ANQGSEA. Trimming left V 6 bases short and J 4 bases short, with 11 bases between. This chain's CDR3 is CSVGRASDTQYF. The CDR3 DNA reads TGCAGCGTCGGTAGGGCCTCAGATACGCAGTATTTT.

This sequence joins TRBV19 and TRBJ1-5; the D is unclear. Germline CDR1 and CDR2: LNHDA and SQIVND (reference sequence). This CDR3 contains 14 residues. V was cut by 1 base and J by 0 bases, with 4 bases left in between. The CDR3 sequence: CASSIGPSNQPQHF. The CDR3 region has the DNA TGTGCCAGTAGTATAGGGCCTAGCAATCAGCCCCAGCATTTT.

The chain is built from TRBV7-9 and TRBJ1-2; 9 bases are shared with TRBD1. Losses at the gene ends were 1 base for V and 6 bases for J; bases not matched to a gene: 3. The V gene's germline CDR1 is SEHNR and CDR2 FQNEAQ (reference sequence). The CDR3 is made up of 14 amino acids. This chain's CDR3 is CASSLGDRENGYTF. Written as DNA, the CDR3 is TGTGCCAGCAGCTTAGGGGACAGGGAGAATGGCTACACCTTC.

In its sample, this clone is medium-sized (0.01 to 0.1%). The V gene is TRBV19, the J gene TRBJ2-7, with 10 bases aligning to TRBD1. Per germline, CDR1 LNHDA and CDR2 SQIVND (reference sequence). Trimming at V came to 8 bases and at J to 0 bases, leaving 13 bases not matched to a gene. This CDR3 region has 17 residues. The CDR3 spells CASDPGQGSISSYEQYF. CDR3 in DNA: TGTGCCAGTGATCCGGGACAGGGGTCTATTAGCTCCTACGAGCAGTACTTC.

The chain joins TRBV5-4 to TRBJ1-2; TRBD1 aligns across 7 bases. Losses at the gene ends were 1 base for V and 4 bases for J; bases not matched to a gene: 7. Germline CDR1 reads SGHNT; CDR2 reads YYREEE (reference sequence). The CDR3 totals 15 residues. The CDR3 loop reads CASSLYEQGPYGYTF. CDR3 sequence (DNA): TGTGCCAGCAGCTTGTACGAACAGGGGCCCTATGGCTACACCTTC.

This chain uses TRBV6-5 with TRBJ1-2; no clear D gene. Germline V gene data show CDR1 as MNHEY and CDR2 as SVGAGI. The CDR3 runs to 13 residues. Trimming took off 7 bases at V and 6 bases at J, with 15 bases between the two ends. For the CDR3, the DNA is TGTGCCAGCACCTCTTTGGGTCCCCATGGCTACACCTTC. It encodes CASTSLGPHGYTF.

V gene TRBV2 combines with J gene TRBJ1-3; D is ambiguous. Trimming pared 7 bases from V and 1 base from J, leaving 8 bases between. Germline CDR1 and CDR2: SNHLY and FYNNEI. The CDR3 length is 13 residues. The CDR3, as DNA: TGTGCCAGCATTGGGGAATCTGGAAACACCATATATTTT. As protein: CASIGESGNTIYF.

This clone was found a few times. J is TRBJ2-3 and V is TRBV5-1; 8 bases align to TRBD2. Trimming cost V 5 bases and J 0 bases; bases outside gene matches: 8. In germline, CDR1 is SGHRS, CDR2 YFSETQ. The CDR3 covers 16 residues. In nucleotides, the CDR3 is TGCGCCAGCAGTCCCGGGAGGGGCGCAAGCACAGATACGCAGTATTTT. It yields the protein CASSPGRGASTDTQYF.

CDR3 loop: CATSRDQTRTEAFF. CDR3 sequence (DNA): TGTGCCACCAGCAGAGATCAGACGAGGACTGAAGCTTTCTTT. The chain is built from TRBV15 and TRBJ1-1; D gene unclear. CDR3 length: 14 residues. Germline V gene sequence: CDR1 LNHNV, CDR2 YYDKDF (reference sequence). The ends were cut back, 0 bases at V and 5 bases at J, with 10 bases in the middle.

This chain uses TRBV4-1 with TRBJ1-2, with D possibly TRBD1 on 6 matching bases. The CDR3 covers 14 residues. V was cut by 0 bases and J by 5 bases, with 10 bases left in between. Germline-derived CDR1 and CDR2 are MGHRA and YSYEKL. CDR3 in amino acids: CASSQEYRDYGYTF. The CDR3 DNA follows: TGCGCCAGCAGCCAAGAGTACAGGGATTATGGCTACACCTTC.

This sequence joins TRBV5-4 and TRBJ1-1; D perhaps matches TRBD1 (5 bases). The CDR3 extends over 16 amino acids. V was cut by 3 bases and J by 0 bases, with 15 bases left in between. Germline CDR1 is SGHNT and CDR2 is YYREEE (reference sequence). The CDR3 nucleotides read TGTGCCAGCAGCTCCCGGGGGGGAGTTTTGAACACTGAAGCTTTCTTT. This sequence encodes CASSSRGGVLNTEAFF.

The rearrangement links TRBV7-8 to TRBJ1-2; D gene unclear. Trimming removed 4 bases at V and 8 bases at J, with 14 bases between. The CDR3 extends over 13 amino acids. In germline, CDR1 is SGHVS, CDR2 FQNEAQ. The CDR3 bases are TGTGCCAGCAGCTCCGTAAACATTGGGGGCTACACCTTC. Translating gives CASSSVNIGGYTF.

The chain links TRBV28 to TRBJ1-1; TRBD1 matches 7 bases. The J segment lost 6 bases and the V segment lost 6 bases, leaving 13 bases of the junction unmatched. CDR3 length: 15 amino acids. The germline gives CDR1 MDHEN, CDR2 SYDVKM. The CDR3 here is CASRPGRQGFAEAFF. DNA for the CDR3: TGTGCCAGCAGACCCGGTAGACAGGGTTTCGCTGAAGCTTTCTTT.